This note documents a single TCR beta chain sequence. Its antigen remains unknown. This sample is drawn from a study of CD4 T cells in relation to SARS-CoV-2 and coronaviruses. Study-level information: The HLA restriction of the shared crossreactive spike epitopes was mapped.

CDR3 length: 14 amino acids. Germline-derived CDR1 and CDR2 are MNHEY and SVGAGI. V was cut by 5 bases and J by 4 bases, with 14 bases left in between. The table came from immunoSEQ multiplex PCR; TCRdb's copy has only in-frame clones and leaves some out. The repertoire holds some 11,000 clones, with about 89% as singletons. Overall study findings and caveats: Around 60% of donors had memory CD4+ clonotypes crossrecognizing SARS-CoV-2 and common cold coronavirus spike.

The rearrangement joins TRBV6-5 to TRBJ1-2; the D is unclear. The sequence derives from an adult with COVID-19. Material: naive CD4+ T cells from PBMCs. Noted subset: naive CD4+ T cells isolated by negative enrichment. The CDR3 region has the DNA TGTGCCAGCAGTCCTCGGTCCACCCGCTATGGCTACACCTTC. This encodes CASSPRSTRYGYTF.